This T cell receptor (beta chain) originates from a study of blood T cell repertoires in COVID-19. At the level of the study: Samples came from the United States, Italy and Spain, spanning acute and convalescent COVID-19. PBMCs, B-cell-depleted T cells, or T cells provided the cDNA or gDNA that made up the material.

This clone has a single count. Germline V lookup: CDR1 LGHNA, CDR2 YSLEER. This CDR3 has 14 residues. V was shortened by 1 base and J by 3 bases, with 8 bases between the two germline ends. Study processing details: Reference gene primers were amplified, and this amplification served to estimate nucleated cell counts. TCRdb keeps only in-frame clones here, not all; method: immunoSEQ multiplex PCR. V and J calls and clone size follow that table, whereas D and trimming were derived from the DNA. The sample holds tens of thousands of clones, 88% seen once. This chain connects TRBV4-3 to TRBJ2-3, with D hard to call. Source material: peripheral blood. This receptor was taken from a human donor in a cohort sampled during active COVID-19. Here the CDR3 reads CASSQAQVTDTQYF. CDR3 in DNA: TGCGCCAGCAGCCAAGCCCAGGTAACAGATACGCAGTATTTT.